This passage covers 12 T cell receptor beta chains from one sample sequenced in a study of CXCR3-negative and CXCR3-positive naive CD8 T cells. With UMI labels, 5' RACE was used to prepare the TRB cDNA libraries. TCRdb reprocessed the 5' RACE reads; each CDR3 protein has one entry and no DNA is given. In total, the table holds 100,000 to 150,000 distinct CDR3 sequences. The sequencing sample was made of naive CXCR3- CD8+ T cells from blood. Subset of the sample: CD45RO-CCR7+CD27+CD95- naive CD8+ T cells lacking CXCR3 (TNR3-). The receptors derive from a human donor in good health. Some clones in this sample may be carry-over from other donors' samples.

The chain couples TRBV20-1 to TRBJ2-3. The V gene's germline CDR1 is DFQATT and CDR2 SNEGSKA (reference sequence). This CDR3 is built from 13 residues. CDR3 sequence reads: CSARPEPGDTQYF.

The chain employs TRBV20-1 and TRBJ1-2. The germline gives CDR1 DFQATT, CDR2 SNEGSKA (reference sequence). The CDR3 is made up of 16 amino acids. CDR3 sequence reads: CSARDVTELAPYGYTF.

The V and J genes are TRBV2 and TRBJ2-7. The CDR3 covers 14 residues. Looked up from germline, CDR1 is SNHLY and CDR2 is FYNNEI. This CDR3 is CASSESLGSMEQYF.

The rearrangement joins TRBV6-5 to TRBJ2-2; TCRdb lists TRBD2, though no DNA is available to test this call. The CDR3 has 14 amino acids. CDR1 and CDR2 (germline): MNHEY, SVGAGI. CDR3 sequence: CAAGAGVYTGELFF.

The rearrangement uses TRBV4-1 and TRBJ1-2. Per the germline V gene, CDR1 is MGHRA and CDR2 is YSYEKL. The CDR3 spans 12 residues. This CDR3 reads CASFDGTRGYTF.

This rearrangement joins TRBV13 to TRBJ2-7; the D call from TCRdb, TRBD2, cannot be confirmed without DNA. CDR1 is PRHDT and CDR2 is FYEKMQ in the germline V gene (reference sequence). The CDR3 has 17 amino acids. The CDR3: CASSPVGLAGGPGEQYF.

CDR3: CASSQETSGGPLYSTDTQYF. This chain joins TRBV4-1 and TRBJ2-3; lacking DNA, the TRBD2 call made by TCRdb goes unchecked. The CDR3 totals 20 residues. Germline-derived CDR1 and CDR2 are MGHRA and YSYEKL.

V is TRBV4-3 and J is TRBJ2-7. The CDR3 covers 15 residues. Germline values: CDR1 LGHNA, CDR2 YSLEER. The CDR3 spells CASSQFIGASYEQYF.

The rearrangement uses TRBV20-1 and TRBJ1-5; without DNA, the TCRdb call of TRBD1 cannot be checked. The CDR3 totals 14 residues. CDR1 is DFQATT and CDR2 is SNEGSKA in the germline V gene (reference sequence). This CDR3 reads CSARGTGGNQPQHF.

The chain combines TRBV4-1 with TRBJ2-1; TCRdb reports TRBD2, a call that lacks DNA to check it against. The germline V gene encodes CDR1 MGHRA and CDR2 YSYEKL. The CDR3 covers 21 residues. The CDR3 region is CASSQDWRVKQYQTPYNEQFF.

This chain connects TRBV7-9 to TRBJ2-7; the TRBD2 assignment by TCRdb is unverifiable without DNA. In germline, CDR1 is SEHNR, CDR2 FQNEAQ (reference sequence). CDR3 length: 15 residues. This CDR3 reads CASSPSSGDSYEQYF.

The chain recombines TRBV27 with TRBJ2-5; with no DNA, the TCRdb D assignment of TRBD2 cannot be verified. CDR3 length: 14 residues. CDR1 is MNHEY, CDR2 SMNVEV, per germline (reference sequence). CDR3 region: CASSLAGVQETQYF.